This is a list of T cell receptor beta chains from one sample in a study of cytomegalovirus exposure and HLA in healthy donors. Repertoires were generated with immunoSEQ multiplex PCR, while TCRdb's copy carries only in-frame clones and drops some. Found here are 150,000 to 200,000 clones, 70% to 80% of them singletons; the top ten hold 14%. The sequenced sample was PBMCs. The receptors originated from a young woman in good health and CMV-seropositive. CDR3s include the opening cysteine and the closing phenylalanine or tryptophan. Fields, in order: V gene, J gene, CDR3 protein.

v_call: TRBV28
j_call: TRBJ1-5
cdr3_aa: CASASGGARNQPQHF

v_call: TRBV5-4
j_call: TRBJ2-1
cdr3_aa: CASSWDSASSYNEQFF

v_call: TRBV2
j_call: TRBJ2-7
cdr3_aa: CASKSPQGYEQYF

v_call: TRBV6-4
j_call: TRBJ1-5
cdr3_aa: CASSESATGNGPQHF

v_call: TRBV19
j_call: TRBJ1-1
cdr3_aa: CASTRTGALVNTEAFF

v_call: TRBV5-1
j_call: TRBJ2-7
cdr3_aa: CASSLASQQGTHEQYF

v_call: TRBV7-2
j_call: TRBJ1-2
cdr3_aa: CASSPRQGGYGYTF

v_call: TRBV4-1
j_call: TRBJ2-1
cdr3_aa: CASSQEARGYNEQFF

v_call: TRBV13
j_call: TRBJ2-3
cdr3_aa: CASSPHGSSGVADTQYF

v_call: TRBV4-2
j_call: TRBJ2-5
cdr3_aa: CASSRLQASGDLQETQYF

v_call: TRBV7-2
j_call: TRBJ2-6
cdr3_aa: CASSPSAGVSGANVLTF

v_call: TRBV6-6
j_call: TRBJ1-1
cdr3_aa: CASRWGANTEAFF

v_call: TRBV6-6
j_call: TRBJ2-7
cdr3_aa: CASSYSSTLGGEQYF

v_call: TRBV30
j_call: TRBJ1-1
cdr3_aa: CAGGQRGANTEAFF

v_call: TRBV4-3
j_call: TRBJ2-3
cdr3_aa: CASSQAASRGRSWDTQYF

v_call: TRBV20-1
j_call: TRBJ2-7
cdr3_aa: CSASGGTIQYF

v_call: TRBV7-8
j_call: TRBJ1-2
cdr3_aa: CASSSDRQGYGYTF

v_call: TRBV28
j_call: TRBJ1-1
cdr3_aa: CASTHPPRQGRTEAFF

v_call: TRBV7-9
j_call: TRBJ2-2
cdr3_aa: CASSLLGRAGELFF

v_call: TRBV15
j_call: TRBJ1-1
cdr3_aa: CATSRDHRGLTEAFF

v_call: TRBV30
j_call: TRBJ2-7
cdr3_aa: CAWATGGWGYEQYF

v_call: TRBV4-2
j_call: TRBJ2-5
cdr3_aa: CASSPASGYQETQYF

v_call: TRBV30
j_call: TRBJ1-6
cdr3_aa: CAWSAGTGYSPLHF

v_call: TRBV5-1
j_call: TRBJ2-7
cdr3_aa: CASSRAAGTSAYEQYF